This T cell receptor beta chain was sequenced during a study of T cell clonality in common variable immunodeficiency. Whole-study findings and limits: CVID subjects shared fewer TCRbeta clones than healthy controls did. Common variable immunodeficiency TCR beta sequences reportedly had fewer deletions and N-nucleotide insertions.

This CDR3 region has 20 residues. Germline CDR1 is LGHNT and CDR2 is FRNRAP. V was pared by 2 bases and J by 4 bases, with 20 bases of the junction left unmatched. Concerning this clone: Its antigen is still unknown. The CDR3 end lies 3 residues beyond the end of the read and is filled in from the germline J gene.

Libraries were prepared by immunoSEQ multiplex PCR; TCRdb keeps only in-frame clonotypes and omits some of them. The sample has about 15,000 clones. V is TRBV12-5 and J is TRBJ2-1; 7 positions match TRBD1. This TCR was sampled from a human donor with common variable immunodeficiency. The specimen was peripheral blood mononuclear cells. Incomplete CDR3 DNA: TGTGCTAGTGGTTTGCCTACAGGGGCTAGGGTACCTTACGAGTACAATGAG. Protein sequence: CASGLPTGARVPYEYNE. The entire CDR3 protein reads CASGLPTGARVPYEYNEQFF.